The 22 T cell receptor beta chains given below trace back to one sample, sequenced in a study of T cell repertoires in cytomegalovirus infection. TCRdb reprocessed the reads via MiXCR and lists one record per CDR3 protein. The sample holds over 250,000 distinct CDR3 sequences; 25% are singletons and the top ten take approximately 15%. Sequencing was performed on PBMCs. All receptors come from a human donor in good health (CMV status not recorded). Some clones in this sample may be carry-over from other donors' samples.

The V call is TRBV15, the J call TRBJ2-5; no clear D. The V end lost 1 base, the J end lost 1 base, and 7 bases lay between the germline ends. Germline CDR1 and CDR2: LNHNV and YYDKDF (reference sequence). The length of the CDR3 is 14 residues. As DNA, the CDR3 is TGTGCCACCAGCAGAGGTGTACTCCAAGAGACCCAGTACTTC. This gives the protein CATSRGVLQETQYF.

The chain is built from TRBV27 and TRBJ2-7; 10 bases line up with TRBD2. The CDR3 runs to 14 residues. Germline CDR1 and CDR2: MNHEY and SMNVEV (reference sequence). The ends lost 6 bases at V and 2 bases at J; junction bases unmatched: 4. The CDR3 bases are TGTGCCAGCAGAATAGCGGGAGGAGCCTACGAGCAGTACTTC. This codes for CASRIAGGAYEQYF.

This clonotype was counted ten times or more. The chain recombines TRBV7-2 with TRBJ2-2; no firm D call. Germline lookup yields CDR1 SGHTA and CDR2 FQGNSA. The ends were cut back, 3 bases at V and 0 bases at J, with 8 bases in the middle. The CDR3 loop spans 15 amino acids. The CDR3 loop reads CASSLVQTNTGELFF. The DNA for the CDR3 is TGTGCCAGCAGCTTGGTGCAGACGAACACCGGGGAGCTGTTTTTT.

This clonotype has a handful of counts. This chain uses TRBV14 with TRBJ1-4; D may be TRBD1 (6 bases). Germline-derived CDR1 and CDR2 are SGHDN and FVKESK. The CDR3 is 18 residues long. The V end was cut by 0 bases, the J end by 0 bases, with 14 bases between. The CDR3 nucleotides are TGTGCCAGCAGCCAAGACTGGACAGACATTGCAACTAATGAAAAACTGTTTTTT. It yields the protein CASSQDWTDIATNEKLFF.

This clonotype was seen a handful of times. CDR3: CASSRMRQGLGDTQYF. In DNA form, the CDR3 reads TGTGCCAGCAGTCGAATGAGGCAGGGATTAGGAGATACGCAGTATTTT. The rearrangement uses TRBV7-2 and TRBJ2-3, with a possible D match to TRBD1 (5 bases). CDR3 length: 16 amino acids. Germline V CDR1 and CDR2: SGHTA, FQGNSA. V gave up 6 bases and J gave up 5 bases, with 21 bases separating them.

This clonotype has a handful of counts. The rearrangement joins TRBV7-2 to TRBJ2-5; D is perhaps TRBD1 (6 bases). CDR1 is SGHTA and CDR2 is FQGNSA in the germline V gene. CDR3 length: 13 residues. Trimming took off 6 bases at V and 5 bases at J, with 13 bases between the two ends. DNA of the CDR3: TGTGCCAGCAGTCCAGTGGGGGCTGAGACCCAGTACTTC. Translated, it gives CASSPVGAETQYF.

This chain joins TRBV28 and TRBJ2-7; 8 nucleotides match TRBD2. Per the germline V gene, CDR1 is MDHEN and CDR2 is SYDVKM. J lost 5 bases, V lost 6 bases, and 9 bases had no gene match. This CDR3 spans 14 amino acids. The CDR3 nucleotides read TGTGCCAGCAGCTCCGGACTAGCTCCCCACGAGCAGTACTTC. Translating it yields CASSSGLAPHEQYF.

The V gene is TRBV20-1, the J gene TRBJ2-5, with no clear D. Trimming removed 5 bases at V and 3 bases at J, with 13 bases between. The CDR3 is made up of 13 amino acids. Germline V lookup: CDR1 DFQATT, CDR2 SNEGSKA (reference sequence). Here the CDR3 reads CSAGRAEKETQYF. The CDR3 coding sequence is TGCAGTGCTGGCCGAGCCGAGAAAGAGACCCAGTACTTC.

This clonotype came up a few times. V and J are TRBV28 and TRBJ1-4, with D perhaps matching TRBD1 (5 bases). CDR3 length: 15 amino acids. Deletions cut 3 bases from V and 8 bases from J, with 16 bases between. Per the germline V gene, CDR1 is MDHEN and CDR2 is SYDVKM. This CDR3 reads CASSFRRGELEKLFF. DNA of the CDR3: TGTGCCAGCAGTTTCCGACGGGGGGAGTTGGAAAAACTGTTTTTT.

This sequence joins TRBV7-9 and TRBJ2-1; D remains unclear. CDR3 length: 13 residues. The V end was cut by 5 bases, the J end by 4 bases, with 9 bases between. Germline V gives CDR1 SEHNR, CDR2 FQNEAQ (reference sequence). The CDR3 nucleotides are TGTGCCAGCAGCCAGGACCGGTACAATGAGCAGTTCTTC. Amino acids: CASSQDRYNEQFF.

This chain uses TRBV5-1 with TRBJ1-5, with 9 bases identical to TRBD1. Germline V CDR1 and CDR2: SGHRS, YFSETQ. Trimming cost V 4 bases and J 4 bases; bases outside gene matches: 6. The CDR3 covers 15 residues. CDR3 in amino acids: CASSAGTGWNQPQHF. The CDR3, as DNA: TGCGCCAGCAGCGCCGGGACAGGGTGGAATCAGCCCCAGCATTTT.

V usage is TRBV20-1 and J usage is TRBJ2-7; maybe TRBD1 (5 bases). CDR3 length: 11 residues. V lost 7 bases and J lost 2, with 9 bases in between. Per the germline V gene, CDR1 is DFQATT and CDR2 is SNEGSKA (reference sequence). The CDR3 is CSVDSTYEQYF. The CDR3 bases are TGCAGTGTCGACAGTACCTACGAGCAGTACTTC.

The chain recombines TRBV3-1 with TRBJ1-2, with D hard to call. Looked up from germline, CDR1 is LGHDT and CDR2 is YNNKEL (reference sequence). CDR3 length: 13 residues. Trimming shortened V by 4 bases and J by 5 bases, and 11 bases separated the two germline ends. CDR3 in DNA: TGTGCCAGCAGCCCAGGACCTGGATATGGCTACACCTTC. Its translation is CASSPGPGYGYTF.

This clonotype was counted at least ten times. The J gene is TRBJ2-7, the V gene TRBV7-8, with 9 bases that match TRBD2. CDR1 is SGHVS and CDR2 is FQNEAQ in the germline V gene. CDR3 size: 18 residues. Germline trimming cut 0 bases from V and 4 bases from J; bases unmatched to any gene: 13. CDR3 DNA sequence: TGTGCCAGCAGCTTAGCGTACGCTAGCGGGAAGGATGGGTACGAGCAGTACTTC. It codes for CASSLAYASGKDGYEQYF.

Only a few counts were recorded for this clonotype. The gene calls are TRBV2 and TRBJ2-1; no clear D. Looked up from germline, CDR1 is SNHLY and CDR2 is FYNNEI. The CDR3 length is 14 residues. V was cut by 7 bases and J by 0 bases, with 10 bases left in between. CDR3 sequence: CASKTIHSYNEQFF. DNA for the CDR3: TGTGCCAGCAAAACTATACACTCCTACAATGAGCAGTTCTTC.

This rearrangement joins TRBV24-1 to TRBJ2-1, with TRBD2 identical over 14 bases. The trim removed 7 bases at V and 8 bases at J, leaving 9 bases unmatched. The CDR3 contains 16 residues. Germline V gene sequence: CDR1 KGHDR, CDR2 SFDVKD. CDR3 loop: CATSETGTSGGHEQFF. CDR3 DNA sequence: TGTGCCACCAGCGAAACGGGGACTAGCGGGGGTCATGAGCAGTTCTTC.

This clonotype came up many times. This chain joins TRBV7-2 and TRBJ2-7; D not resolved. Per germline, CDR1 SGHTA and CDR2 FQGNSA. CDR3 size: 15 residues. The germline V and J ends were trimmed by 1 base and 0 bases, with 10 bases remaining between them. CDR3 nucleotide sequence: TGTGCCAGCAGCTTAGACAGCGCGTCCTCCTACGAGCAGTACTTC. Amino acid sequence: CASSLDSASSYEQYF.

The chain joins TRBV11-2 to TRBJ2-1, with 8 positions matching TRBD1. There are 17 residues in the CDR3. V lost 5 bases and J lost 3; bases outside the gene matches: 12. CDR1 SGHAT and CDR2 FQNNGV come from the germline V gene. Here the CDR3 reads CASSTNRGETIYNEQFF. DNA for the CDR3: TGTGCCAGCAGCACCAACAGGGGGGAAACAATCTACAATGAGCAGTTCTTC.

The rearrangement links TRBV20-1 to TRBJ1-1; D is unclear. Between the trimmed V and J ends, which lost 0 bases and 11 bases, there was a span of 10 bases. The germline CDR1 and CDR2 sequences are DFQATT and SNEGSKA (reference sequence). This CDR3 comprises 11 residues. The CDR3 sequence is CSARDNPRAFF. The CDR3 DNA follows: TGCAGTGCTAGAGATAACCCTCGGGCTTTCTTT.

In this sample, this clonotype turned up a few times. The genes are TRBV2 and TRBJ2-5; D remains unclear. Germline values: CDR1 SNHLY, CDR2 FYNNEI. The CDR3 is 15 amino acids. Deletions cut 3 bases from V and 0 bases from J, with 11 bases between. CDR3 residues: CASSDYVSYQETQYF. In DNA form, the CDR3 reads TGTGCCAGCAGTGACTATGTTTCGTACCAAGAGACCCAGTACTTC. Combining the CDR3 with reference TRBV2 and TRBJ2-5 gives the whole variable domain EPEVTQTPSHQVTQMGQEVILRCVPISNHLYFYWYRQILGQKVEFLVSFYNNEISEKSEIFDDQFSVERPDGSNFTLKIRSTKLEDSAMYFCASSDYVSYQETQYFGPGTRLLVL.

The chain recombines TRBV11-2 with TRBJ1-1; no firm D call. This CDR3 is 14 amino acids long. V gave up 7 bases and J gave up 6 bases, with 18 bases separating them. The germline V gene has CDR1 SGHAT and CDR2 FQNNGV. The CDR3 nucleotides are TGTGCCAGCACAGCCTATTGGGGTGGTCCTGAAGCTTTCTTT. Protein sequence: CASTAYWGGPEAFF.

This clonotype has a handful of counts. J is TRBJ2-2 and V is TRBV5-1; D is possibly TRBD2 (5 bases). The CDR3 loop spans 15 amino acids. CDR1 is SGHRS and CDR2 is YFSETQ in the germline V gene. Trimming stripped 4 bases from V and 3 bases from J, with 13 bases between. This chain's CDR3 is CASSIDGIDTGELFF. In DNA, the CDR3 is TGCGCCAGCAGCATCGACGGGATCGACACCGGGGAGCTGTTTTTT.